The 7 T cell receptor beta chains below all came from one sample that was sequenced in a study of CD8 T cells in Susac syndrome. Random hexamers were used to reverse transcribe an amount of about 0.45 to 1 ug RNA. MiXCR was run by TCRdb on the immunoSEQ multiplex PCR reads, yielding one entry per CDR3 protein. This sample has some 150,000 distinct CDR3 sequences; around 95% occur once, and the top ten carry under 0.15%. The sample consisted of CD8+ T cells from PBMCs. The receptors stem from a human donor with multiple sclerosis.

This chain joins TRBV15 and TRBJ2-1; D gene unclear. V gave up 9 bases and J gave up 0 bases, with 9 bases separating them. This CDR3 has 13 amino acids. Germline loops: CDR1 LNHNV, CDR2 YYDKDF (reference sequence). The CDR3 coding sequence is TGTGCCACTTCAGAGAGCTCCTACAATGAGCAGTTCTTC. Its translation: CATSESSYNEQFF. Variable domain in full (rest from reference TRBV15 and TRBJ2-1): DAMVIQNPRYQVTQFGKPVTLSCSQTLNHNVMYWYQQKSSQAPKLLFHYYDKDFNNEADTPDNFQSRRPNTSFCFLDIRSPGLGDTAMYLCATSESSYNEQFFGPGTRLTVL.

This rearrangement joins TRBV7-9 to TRBJ2-1; maybe TRBD2 (5 bases). Germline CDR1 is SEHNR and CDR2 is FQNEAQ (reference sequence). The CDR3 is made up of 15 amino acids. Trimming cost V 5 bases and J 0 bases, with 11 bases left between them. In DNA, the CDR3 is TGTGCCAGCAGCCACCGGGAATCCTCCTACAATGAGCAGTTCTTC. It is translated as CASSHRESSYNEQFF.

The chain uses TRBV9 and TRBJ1-5; D unclear. The CDR3 is made up of 13 amino acids. V dropped 4 bases and J dropped 7 bases, with 12 bases sitting between them. Looked up from germline, CDR1 is SGDLS and CDR2 is YYNGEE. The CDR3 nucleotides are TGTGCCAGCAGCCGGACGGTGGGGCAGCCCCAGCATTTT. Its translation is CASSRTVGQPQHF.

The genes are TRBV9 and TRBJ1-6; 7 positions agree with TRBD1. The V gene's germline CDR1 is SGDLS and CDR2 YYNGEE. The CDR3 covers 15 residues. V lost 3 bases and J lost 7; bases outside the gene matches: 7. CDR3 in DNA: TGTGCCAGCAGCGAATCCGGGACAGAAAATTCACCCCTCCACTTT. Its translation is CASSESGTENSPLHF. Supplemented by reference TRBV9 and TRBJ1-6, the full variable domain reads DSGVTQTPKHLITATGQRVTLRCSPRSGDLSVYWYQQSLDQGLQFLIQYYNGEERAKGNILERFSAQQFPDLHSELNLSSLELGDSALYFCASSESGTENSPLHFGNGTRLTVT.

This chain links TRBV12-3 or TRBV12-4 with TRBJ2-1; 13 bases match TRBD2. V shed 3 bases and J 10 bases; nucleotides not matched to a gene: 3. The CDR3 totals 14 residues. The CDR3 here is CASSFTGLAGEQFF. The CDR3 region has the DNA TGTGCCAGCAGTTTTACGGGACTAGCGGGGGAGCAGTTCTTC.

This sequence joins TRBV9 and TRBJ1-2; the D gene is possibly TRBD1 (6 bases). In germline, CDR1 is SGDLS, CDR2 YYNGEE. V was shortened by 0 bases and J by 8 bases, with 11 bases between the two germline ends. The CDR3 runs to 13 residues. CDR3 sequence (DNA): TGTGCCAGCAGCGTAGCGGGAGGGGGAGGCTACACCTTC. Translated, it gives CASSVAGGGGYTF.

The genes are TRBV12-3 or TRBV12-4 and TRBJ2-7; D is ambiguous. The V end lost 4 bases, the J end lost 0 bases, and 7 bases lay between the germline ends. CDR3 length: 13 amino acids. CDR3 residues: CASSSGHSYEQYV. CDR3 DNA sequence: TGTGCCAGCAGTTCCGGCCACTCCTACGAGCAGTACGTC.